The T cell receptor beta chain under discussion was sequenced for a study of immune evolution from preneoplasia to lung adenocarcinoma. Study-wide findings and caveats: KRAS-mutant nodules had the highest T cell clonality. Top clone frequencies peaked in normal lung, apparently declining through invasive adenocarcinoma.

Details on this clone: Antigen: not known.

Patients had resection in Japan or China between about 2014 and 2018. TCRdb's table, derived via immunoSEQ multiplex PCR, lists solely in-frame clones and lacks some. Among around 41,000 clones listed, 70% to 85% were seen once. Trimming cost V 6 bases and J 9 bases, with 11 bases left between them. Germline CDR1 is SGHTA and CDR2 is FQGNSA. The CDR3 contains 11 residues. V gene TRBV7-2 combines with J gene TRBJ1-1, with D hard to call. The receptor was isolated from a person in their sixties with lung adenocarcinoma. The sequencing input was FFPE invasive lung adenocarcinoma tissue. The CDR3 loop is CASRAGSKAFF. In DNA, the CDR3 is TGTGCCAGCAGGGCGGGATCTAAAGCTTTCTTT.